This T cell receptor beta chain was sequenced for a study of blood T cell repertoires in COVID-19. Overall study context: Material from acute and convalescent COVID-19 was sourced from the United States, Italy and Spain.

CDR3 length: 17 residues. The trim removed 0 bases at V and 3 bases at J, leaving 9 bases unmatched. Germline loops: CDR1 GTSNPN, CDR2 SVGIG (reference sequence). Here immunoSEQ multiplex PCR was the method, and the copy in TCRdb shows in-frame clones only, minus some. The sample shows about 190,000 clones, over 75% of them seen only once. The TCR sequence derives from a woman at least 80 years old with active or convalescent COVID-19. The chain employs TRBV30 and TRBJ2-2, with 8 bases identical to TRBD2. Sequenced material: peripheral blood. In nucleotides, the CDR3 is TGTGCCTGGAGTGTACAGGGAGCGGGGGACTACACCGGGGAGCTGTTTTTT. It encodes CAWSVQGAGDYTGELFF.